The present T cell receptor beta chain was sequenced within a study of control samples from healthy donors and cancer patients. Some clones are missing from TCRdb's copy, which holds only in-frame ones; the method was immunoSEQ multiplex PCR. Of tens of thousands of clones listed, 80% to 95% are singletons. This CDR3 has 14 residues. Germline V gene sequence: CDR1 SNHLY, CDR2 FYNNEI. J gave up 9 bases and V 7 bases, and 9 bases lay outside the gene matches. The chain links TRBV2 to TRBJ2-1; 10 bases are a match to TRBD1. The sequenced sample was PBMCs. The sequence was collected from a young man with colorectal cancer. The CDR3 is CASTNPGQGFEQFF. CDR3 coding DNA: TGTGCCAGCACTAATCCGGGACAGGGGTTTGAGCAGTTCTTC.